This TCR beta chain derives from a study of radiotherapy plus CTLA-4 blockade in lung cancer. Study-level points and caveats: After treatment with radiotherapy plus ipilimumab, TCR clones that came from the tumor expanded in blood.

In germline, CDR1 is KGHSH, CDR2 LQKENI. The CDR3 sequence is 15 residues long. V was clipped by 3 bases and J by 4 bases, with 10 bases between them. Lung cancer patients with chemo-refractory metastatic non-small-cell disease were given focal radiation plus CTLA-4 blockade with ipilimumab. Repertoires were generated with immunoSEQ multiplex PCR, while TCRdb's copy carries only in-frame clones and drops some. The sample holds 50,000 to 65,000 clones, approximately 80% seen once. For this clone: Antigen specificity is unknown.

The source of this sequence is a human donor with non-small cell lung cancer whose response to radiotherapy plus ipilimumab could not be evaluated. The chain links TRBV18 to TRBJ1-6; D is possibly TRBD1 (6 bases). The source material was peripheral blood, sampled from a patient treated with radiotherapy plus ipilimumab. The CDR3 coding sequence is TGTGCCAGCTCACCCAGGGGAAGGTATAATTCACCCCTCCACTTT. Translating it yields CASSPRGRYNSPLHF.